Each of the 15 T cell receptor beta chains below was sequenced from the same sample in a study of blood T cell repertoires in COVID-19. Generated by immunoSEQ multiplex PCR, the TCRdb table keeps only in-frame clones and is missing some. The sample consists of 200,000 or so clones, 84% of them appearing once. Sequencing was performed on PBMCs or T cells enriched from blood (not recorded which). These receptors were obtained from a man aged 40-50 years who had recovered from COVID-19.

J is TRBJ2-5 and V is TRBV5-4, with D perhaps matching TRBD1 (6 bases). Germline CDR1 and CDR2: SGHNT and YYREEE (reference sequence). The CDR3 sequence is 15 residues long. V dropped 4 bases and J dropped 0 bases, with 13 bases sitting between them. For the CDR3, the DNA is TGTGCCAGCAGCACCGGAACAGGGTACCAAGAGACCCAGTACTTC. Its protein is CASSTGTGYQETQYF.

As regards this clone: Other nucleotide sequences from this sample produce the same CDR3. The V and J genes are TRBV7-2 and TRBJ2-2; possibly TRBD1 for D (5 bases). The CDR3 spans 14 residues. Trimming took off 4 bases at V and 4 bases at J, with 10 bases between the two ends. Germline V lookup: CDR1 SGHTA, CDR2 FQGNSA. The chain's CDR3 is CASSSPGFTGELFF. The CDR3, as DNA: TGTGCCAGCAGCTCCCCAGGGTTCACCGGGGAGCTGTTTTTT. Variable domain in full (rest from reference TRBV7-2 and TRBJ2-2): GAGVSQSPSNKVTEKGKDVELRCDPISGHTALYWYRQSLGQGLEFLIYFQGNSAPDKSGLPSDRFSAERTGGSVSTLTIQRTQQEDSAVYLCASSSPGFTGELFFGEGSRLTVL.

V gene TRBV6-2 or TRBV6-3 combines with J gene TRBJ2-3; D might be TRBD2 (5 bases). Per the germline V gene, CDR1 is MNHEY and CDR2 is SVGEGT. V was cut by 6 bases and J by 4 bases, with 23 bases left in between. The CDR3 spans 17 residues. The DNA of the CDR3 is TGTGCCAGCAGCCCTACTAGACTCCACTCTTCGGCAGATACGCAGTATTTT. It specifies CASSPTRLHSSADTQYF.

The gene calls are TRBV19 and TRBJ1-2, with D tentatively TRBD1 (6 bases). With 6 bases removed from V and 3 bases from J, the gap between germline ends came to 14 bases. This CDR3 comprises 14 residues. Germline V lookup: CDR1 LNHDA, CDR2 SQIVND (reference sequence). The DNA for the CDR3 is TGTGCCAGTAGAGCGGGGGGCCTTGACTATGGCTACACCTTC. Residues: CASRAGGLDYGYTF.

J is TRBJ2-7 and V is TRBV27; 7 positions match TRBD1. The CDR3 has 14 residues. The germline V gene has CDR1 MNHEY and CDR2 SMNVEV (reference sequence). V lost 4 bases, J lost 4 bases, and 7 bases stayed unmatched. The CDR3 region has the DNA TGTGCCAGCAGTTCTCGACAGGGACCTTACGAGCAGTACTTC. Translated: CASSSRQGPYEQYF.

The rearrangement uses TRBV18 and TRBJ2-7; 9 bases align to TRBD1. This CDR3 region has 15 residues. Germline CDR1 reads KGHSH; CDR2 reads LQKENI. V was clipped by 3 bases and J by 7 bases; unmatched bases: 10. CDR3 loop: CASSPAGTGSEEQYF. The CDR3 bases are TGTGCCAGCTCACCTGCCGGGACAGGGTCGGAGGAGCAGTACTTC.

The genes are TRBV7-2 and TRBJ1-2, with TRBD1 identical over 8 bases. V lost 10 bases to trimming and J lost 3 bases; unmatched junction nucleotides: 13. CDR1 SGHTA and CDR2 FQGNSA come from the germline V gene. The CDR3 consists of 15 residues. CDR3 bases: TGTGCCACTACCCCTCGGGACAGGTGGGACTATGGCTACACCTTC. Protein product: CATTPRDRWDYGYTF.

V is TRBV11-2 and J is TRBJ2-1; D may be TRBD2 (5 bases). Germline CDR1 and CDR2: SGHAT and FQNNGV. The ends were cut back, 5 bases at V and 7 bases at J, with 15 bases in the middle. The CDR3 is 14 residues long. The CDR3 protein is CASSPMRVGNEQFF. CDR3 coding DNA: TGTGCCAGCAGCCCCATGAGGGTTGGGAATGAGCAGTTCTTC.

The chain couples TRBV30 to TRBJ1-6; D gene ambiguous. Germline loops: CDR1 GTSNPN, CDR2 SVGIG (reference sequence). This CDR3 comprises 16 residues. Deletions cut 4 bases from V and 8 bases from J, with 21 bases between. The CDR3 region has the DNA TGTGCCTGGAACACGGACTTCATAACTGGATATTCACCCCTCCACTTT. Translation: CAWNTDFITGYSPLHF.

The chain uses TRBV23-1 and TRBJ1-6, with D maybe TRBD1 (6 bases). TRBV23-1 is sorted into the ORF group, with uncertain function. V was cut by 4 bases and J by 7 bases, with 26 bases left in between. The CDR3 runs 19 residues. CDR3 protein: CASSRKRLTRQDTNSPLHF. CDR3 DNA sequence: TGCGCCAGCAGTCGCAAGAGACTTACCCGACAGGATACCAATTCACCCCTCCACTTT.

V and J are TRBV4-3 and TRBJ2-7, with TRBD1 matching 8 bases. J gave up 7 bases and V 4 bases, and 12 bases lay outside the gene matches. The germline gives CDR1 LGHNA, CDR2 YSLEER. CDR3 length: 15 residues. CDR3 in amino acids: CASSREAGGRGEQYF. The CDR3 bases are TGCGCCAGCAGCCGAGAGGCAGGGGGCCGGGGTGAGCAGTACTTC.

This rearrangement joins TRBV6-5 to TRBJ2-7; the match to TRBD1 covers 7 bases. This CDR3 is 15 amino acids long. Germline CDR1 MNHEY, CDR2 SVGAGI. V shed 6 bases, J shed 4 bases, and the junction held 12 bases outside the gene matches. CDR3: CASRVGQATTYEQYF. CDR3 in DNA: TGTGCCAGCAGGGTCGGACAGGCAACCACTTACGAGCAGTACTTC.

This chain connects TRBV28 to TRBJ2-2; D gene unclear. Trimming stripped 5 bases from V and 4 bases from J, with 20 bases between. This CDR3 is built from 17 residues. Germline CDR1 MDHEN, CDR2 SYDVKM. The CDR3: CASSLLTLDLITGELFF. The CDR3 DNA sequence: TGTGCCAGCAGTCTTTTGACCCTTGACTTGATCACCGGGGAGCTGTTTTTT.

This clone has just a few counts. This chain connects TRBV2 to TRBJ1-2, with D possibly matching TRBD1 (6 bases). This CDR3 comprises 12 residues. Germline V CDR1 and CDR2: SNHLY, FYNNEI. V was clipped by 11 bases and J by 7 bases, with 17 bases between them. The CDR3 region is CAGKQGAGGYTF. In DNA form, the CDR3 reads TGTGCCGGAAAACAGGGAGCAGGTGGCTACACCTTC. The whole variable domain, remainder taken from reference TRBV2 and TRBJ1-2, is EPEVTQTPSHQVTQMGQEVILRCVPISNHLYFYWYRQILGQKVEFLVSFYNNEISEKSEIFDDQFSVERPDGSNFTLKIRSTKLEDSAMYFCAGKQGAGGYTFGSGTRLTVV.

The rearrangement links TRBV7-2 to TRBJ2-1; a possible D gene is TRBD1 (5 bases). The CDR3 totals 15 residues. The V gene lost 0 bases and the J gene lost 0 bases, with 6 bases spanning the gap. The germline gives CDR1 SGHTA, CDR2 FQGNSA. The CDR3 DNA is TGTGCCAGCAGCTTAGCGGGGCACTCCTACAATGAGCAGTTCTTC. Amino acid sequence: CASSLAGHSYNEQFF.